This is a list of T cell receptor beta chains from one sample in a study of vaccination effects on CD4 cells after COVID-19. These receptors lack a known antigen. This table comes from immunoSEQ multiplex PCR, and its TCRdb copy is limited to in-frame clones, with some not included. The sample has roughly 14,000 clones, just over 75% seen once. The sample consisted of CD4+ T cells from PBMCs cultured with HCoV-229E spike peptides, taken before COVID-19 vaccination. The receptors were sampled from a human donor who received a COVID-19 vaccine. The CDR3 runs from the conserved cysteine through the conserved F or W. A D gene is named only where the DNA matches it firmly. For some rows the clone size is stated as once, few or many, or as a class when expanded; others skip it.

D gene	clone size	V gene	J gene	CDR3 protein	CDR3 DNA
.	once	TRBV5-4	TRBJ2-3	CASSSKLEDTQYF	TGTGCCAGCAGCTCTAAACTGGAGGATACGCAGTATTTT
TRBD1	.	TRBV28	TRBJ2-1	CASSEQGAVNEQFF	TGTGCCAGCAGCGAACAGGGGGCAGTCAATGAGCAGTTCTTC
.	few	TRBV7-2	TRBJ2-3	CASSFSPGTDTQYF	TGTGCCAGCAGCTTCTCCCCTGGCACAGATACGCAGTATTTT
TRBD1	.	TRBV11-2	TRBJ1-5	CASSLGDRGQGSNQPQHF	TGTGCCAGCAGCTTAGGAGACAGGGGACAAGGTAGCAATCAGCCCCAGCATTTT
.	.	TRBV3-1/TRBV3-2	TRBJ1-4	CASSQGGTRGLEKLFF	TGTGCCAGCAGCCAAGGGGGAACCAGAGGCCTTGAAAAACTGTTTTTT
TRBD2	.	TRBV27	TRBJ2-1	CASSLSPLQRDMFF	TGTGCCAGCAGTTTATCCCCCCTCCAGCGGGATATGTTCTTC
.	once	TRBV19	TRBJ2-5	CASSGTWRGTQYF	TGTGCCAGTAGTGGTACGTGGAGGGGGACCCAGTACTTC
TRBD2	.	TRBV7-2	TRBJ2-5	CASSLSRLAGGRETQYF	TGTGCCAGCAGCTTAAGTCGACTAGCGGGGGGGCGGGAGACCCAGTACTTC
.	.	TRBV3-1/TRBV3-2	TRBJ2-7	CASSPPEMSSYEQYF	TGTGCCAGCAGCCCCCCGGAGATGAGCTCCTACGAGCAGTACTTC
.	.	TRBV15	TRBJ2-7	CATSREPPDRLKFYEQYF	TGTGCCACCAGCAGAGAGCCTCCCGACCGTCTGAAGTTCTACGAGCAGTACTTC
.	.	TRBV30	TRBJ1-2	CAWRARDRYGYTF	TGTGCCTGGAGAGCCCGGGATCGGTATGGCTACACCTTC
.	.	TRBV6-5	TRBJ1-1	CASSRTTGNTEAFF	TGTGCCAGCAGCAGGACGACAGGGAACACTGAAGCTTTCTTT
TRBD2	.	TRBV7-2	TRBJ2-3	CASSLVGTSGGDLEYF	TGTGCCAGCAGCTTAGTCGGCACTAGCGGGGGTGATTTGGAGTATTTT
TRBD1	.	TRBV29-1	TRBJ1-1	CSVFRTGISTEAFF	TGCAGCGTTTTCCGGACAGGGATTAGCACTGAAGCTTTCTTT
TRBD1	.	TRBV5-5	TRBJ1-2	CASSGGQGREGYTF	TGTGCCAGCAGCGGGGGACAGGGACGAGAGGGCTACACCTTC
TRBD1	.	TRBV4-1	TRBJ1-5	CASSHDPTGGGNQPQHF	TGCGCCAGCAGCCACGATCCAACAGGGGGCGGAAATCAGCCCCAGCATTTT